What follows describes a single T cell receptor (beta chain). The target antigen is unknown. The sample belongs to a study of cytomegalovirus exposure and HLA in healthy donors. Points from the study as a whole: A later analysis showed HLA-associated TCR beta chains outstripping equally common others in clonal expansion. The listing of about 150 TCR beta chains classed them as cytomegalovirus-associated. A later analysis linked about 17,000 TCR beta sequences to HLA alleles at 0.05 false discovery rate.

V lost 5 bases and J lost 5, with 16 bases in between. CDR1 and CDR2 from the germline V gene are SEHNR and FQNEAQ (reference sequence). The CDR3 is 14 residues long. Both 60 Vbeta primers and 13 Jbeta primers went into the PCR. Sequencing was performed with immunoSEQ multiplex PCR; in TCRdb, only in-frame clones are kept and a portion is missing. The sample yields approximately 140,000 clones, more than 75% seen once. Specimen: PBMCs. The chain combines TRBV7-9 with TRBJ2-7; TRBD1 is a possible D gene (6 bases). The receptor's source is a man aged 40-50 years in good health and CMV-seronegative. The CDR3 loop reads CASSIPWKGDEQYF. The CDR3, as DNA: TGTGCCAGCAGCATCCCCTGGAAGGGGGACGAGCAGTACTTC.